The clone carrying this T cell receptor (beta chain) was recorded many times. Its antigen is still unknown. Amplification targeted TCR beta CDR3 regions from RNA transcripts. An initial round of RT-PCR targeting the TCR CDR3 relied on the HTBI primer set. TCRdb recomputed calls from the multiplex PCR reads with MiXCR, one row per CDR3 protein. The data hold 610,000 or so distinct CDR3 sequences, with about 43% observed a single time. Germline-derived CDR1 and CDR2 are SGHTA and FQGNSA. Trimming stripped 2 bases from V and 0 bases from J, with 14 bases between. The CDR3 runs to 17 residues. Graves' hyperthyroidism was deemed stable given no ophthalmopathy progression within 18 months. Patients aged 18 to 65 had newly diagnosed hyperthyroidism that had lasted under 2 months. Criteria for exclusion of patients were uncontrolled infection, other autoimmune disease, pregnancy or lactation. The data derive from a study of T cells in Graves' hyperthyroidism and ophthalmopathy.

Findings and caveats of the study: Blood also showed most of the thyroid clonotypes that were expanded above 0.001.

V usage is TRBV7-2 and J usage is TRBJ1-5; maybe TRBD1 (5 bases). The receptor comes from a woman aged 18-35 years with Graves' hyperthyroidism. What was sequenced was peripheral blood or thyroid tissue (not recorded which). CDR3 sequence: CASSLNFRDRSNQPQHF. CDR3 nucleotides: TGTGCCAGCAGCTTAAATTTCAGGGACCGTAGCAATCAGCCCCAGCATTTT.